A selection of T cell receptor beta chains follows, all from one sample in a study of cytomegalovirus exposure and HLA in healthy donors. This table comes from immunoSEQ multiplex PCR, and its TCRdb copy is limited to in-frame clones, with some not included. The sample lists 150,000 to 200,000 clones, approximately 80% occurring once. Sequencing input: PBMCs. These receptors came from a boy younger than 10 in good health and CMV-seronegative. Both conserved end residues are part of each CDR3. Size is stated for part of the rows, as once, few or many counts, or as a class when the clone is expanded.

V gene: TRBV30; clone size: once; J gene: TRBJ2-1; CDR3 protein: CAWSPTSGREGEQFF
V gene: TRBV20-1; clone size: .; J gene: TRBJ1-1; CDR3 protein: CSAQGDTEAFF
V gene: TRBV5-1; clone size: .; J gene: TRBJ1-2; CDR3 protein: CASSLGWGQGFYGYTF
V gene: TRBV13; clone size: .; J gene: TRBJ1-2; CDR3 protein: CASSSLGGQGAFGYTF
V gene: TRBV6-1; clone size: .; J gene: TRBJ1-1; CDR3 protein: CASSGVPNTEAFF
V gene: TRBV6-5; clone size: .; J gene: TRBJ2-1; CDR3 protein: CASNVGGVHNEQFF
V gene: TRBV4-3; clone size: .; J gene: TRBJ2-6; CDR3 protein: CASSQTGDSRFSGANVLTF
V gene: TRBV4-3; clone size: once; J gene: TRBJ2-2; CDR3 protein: CASSQNPGQDTGELFF
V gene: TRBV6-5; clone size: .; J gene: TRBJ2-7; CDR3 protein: CASSRLHSGPEQYF
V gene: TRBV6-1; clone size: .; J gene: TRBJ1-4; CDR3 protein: CASRADRATNEKLFF
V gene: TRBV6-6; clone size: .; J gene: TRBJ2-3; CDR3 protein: CASSYSQSGGDTQYF
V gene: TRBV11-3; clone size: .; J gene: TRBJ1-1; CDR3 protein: CASSLGQGRAFF
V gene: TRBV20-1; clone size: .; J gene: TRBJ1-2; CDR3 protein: CSAGAVGYTF
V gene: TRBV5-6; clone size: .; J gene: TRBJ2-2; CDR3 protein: CASSSQDRVTGELFF
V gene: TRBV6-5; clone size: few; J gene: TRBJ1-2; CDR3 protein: CASSEWTGGSGYTF
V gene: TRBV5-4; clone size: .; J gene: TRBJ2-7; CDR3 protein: CASSRGGGDPYEQYF
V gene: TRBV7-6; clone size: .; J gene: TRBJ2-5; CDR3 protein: CASSQRQRQETQYF
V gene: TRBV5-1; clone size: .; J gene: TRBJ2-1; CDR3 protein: CASSGTTSPLYNEQFF
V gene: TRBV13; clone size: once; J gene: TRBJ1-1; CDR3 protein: CASSLSLNTEAFF
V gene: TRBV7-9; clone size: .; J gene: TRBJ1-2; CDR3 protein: CASSPGQGYYGYTF
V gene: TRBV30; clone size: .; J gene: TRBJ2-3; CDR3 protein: CALVSGLSTDTQYF
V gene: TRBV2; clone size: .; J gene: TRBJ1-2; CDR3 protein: CASSGGGQGAGYTF
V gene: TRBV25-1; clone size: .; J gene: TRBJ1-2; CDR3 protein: CASSEWGANYGYTF
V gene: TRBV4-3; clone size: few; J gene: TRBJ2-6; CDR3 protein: CASSQVAGAWGANVLTF
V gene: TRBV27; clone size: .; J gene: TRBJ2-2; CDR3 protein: CASSPWDSTNTGELFF
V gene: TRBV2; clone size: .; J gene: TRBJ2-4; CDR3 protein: CASSTSGGAKNIQYF
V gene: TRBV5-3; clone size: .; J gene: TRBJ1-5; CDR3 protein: CARSSATGGGSVGNQPQHF
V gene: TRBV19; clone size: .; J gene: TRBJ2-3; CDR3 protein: CASSQMTSGRDTQYF
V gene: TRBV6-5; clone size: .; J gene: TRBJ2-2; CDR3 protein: CASSPEGRAGELFF
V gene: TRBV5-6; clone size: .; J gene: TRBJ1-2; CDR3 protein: CASRPTGGGDGYTF
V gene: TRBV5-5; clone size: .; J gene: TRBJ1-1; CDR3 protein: CASSPVLYLNTEAFF
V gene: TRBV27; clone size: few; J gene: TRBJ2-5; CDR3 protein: CASSLNPIAGGFETQYF
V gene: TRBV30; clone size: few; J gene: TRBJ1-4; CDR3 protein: CAWSRGANEKLFF
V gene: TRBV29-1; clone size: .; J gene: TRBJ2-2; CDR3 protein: CSVGVTGTNTGELFF
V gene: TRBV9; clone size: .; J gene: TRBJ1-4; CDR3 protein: CASSAEGAGFEKLFF
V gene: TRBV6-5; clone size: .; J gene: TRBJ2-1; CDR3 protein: CATSRGGVRNEQFF
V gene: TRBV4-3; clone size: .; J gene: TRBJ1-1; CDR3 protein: CASSQDSRSGDTEAFF
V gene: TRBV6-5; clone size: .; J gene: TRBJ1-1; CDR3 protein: CASSPGGAGSTEAFF
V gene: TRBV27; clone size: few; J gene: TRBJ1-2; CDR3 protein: CASSLTGQDYGYTF
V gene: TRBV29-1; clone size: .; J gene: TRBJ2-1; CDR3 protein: CSVGGGGSSYNEQFF
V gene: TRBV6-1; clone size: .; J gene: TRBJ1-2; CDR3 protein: CASSLDFYYGYTF
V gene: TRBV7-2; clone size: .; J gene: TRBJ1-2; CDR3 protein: CASSLEAGQGYRGYTF
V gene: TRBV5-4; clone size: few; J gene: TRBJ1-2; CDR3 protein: CASSTKDRRLYGYTF
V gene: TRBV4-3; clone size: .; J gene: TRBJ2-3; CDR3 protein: CASSQGVTGLDTQYF
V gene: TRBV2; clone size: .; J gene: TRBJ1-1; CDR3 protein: CASSPGSNTEAFF
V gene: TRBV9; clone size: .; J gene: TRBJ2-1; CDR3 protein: CASSVAPSWRGGSSYNEQFF
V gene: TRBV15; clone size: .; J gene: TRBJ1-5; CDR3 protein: CATKMESLKTGQPQHF
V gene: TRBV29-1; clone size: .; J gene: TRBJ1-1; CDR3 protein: CSVEIGLLPTGTEAFF
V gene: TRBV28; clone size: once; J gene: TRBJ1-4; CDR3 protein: CASTDPAGGTNEKLFF
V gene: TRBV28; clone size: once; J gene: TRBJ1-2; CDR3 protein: CASSVGTGQIYGYTF
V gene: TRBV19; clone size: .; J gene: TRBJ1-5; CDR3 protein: CASSTKGGGSQPQHF
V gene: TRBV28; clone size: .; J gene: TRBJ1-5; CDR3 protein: CASISSNQPQHF
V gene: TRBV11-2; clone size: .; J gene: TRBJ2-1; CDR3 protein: CASSLLDRGRKQFF
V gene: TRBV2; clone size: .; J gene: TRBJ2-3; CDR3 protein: CASPSSSTDTQYF
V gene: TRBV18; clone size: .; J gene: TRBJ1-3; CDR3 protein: CASSPTGAGNTIYF
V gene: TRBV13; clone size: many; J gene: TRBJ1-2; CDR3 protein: CASSTGRAEPYGYTF
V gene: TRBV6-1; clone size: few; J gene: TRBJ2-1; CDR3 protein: CASSDPGQAHNEQFF
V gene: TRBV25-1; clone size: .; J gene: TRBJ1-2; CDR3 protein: CASSETGGQGENYGYTF